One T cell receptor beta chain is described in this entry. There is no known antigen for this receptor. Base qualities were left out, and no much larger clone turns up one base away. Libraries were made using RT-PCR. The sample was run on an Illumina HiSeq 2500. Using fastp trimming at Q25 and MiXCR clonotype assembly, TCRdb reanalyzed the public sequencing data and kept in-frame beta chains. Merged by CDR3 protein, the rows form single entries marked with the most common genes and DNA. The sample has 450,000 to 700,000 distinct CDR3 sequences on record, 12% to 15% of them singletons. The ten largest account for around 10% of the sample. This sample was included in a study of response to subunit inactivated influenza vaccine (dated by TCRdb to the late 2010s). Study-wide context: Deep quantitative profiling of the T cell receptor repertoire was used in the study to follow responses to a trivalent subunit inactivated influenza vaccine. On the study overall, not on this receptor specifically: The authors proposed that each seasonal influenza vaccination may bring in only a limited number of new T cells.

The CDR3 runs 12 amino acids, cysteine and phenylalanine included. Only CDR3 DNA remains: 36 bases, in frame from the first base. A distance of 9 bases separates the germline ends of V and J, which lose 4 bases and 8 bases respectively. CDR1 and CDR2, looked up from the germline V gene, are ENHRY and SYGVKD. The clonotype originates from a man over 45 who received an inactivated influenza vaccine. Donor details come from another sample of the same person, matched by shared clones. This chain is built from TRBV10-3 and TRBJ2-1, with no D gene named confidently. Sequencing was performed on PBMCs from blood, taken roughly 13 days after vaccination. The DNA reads TGTGCCATCAGTGTTCAGGATCATGAGCAGTTCTTC. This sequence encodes CAISVQDHEQFF.